One and the same sample provided the 18 T cell receptor beta chains below, sequenced in a study of blood T cell repertoires in COVID-19. The repertoire was sequenced with immunoSEQ multiplex PCR; TCRdb's copy has only in-frame clones and lacks some. The repertoire holds about 58,000 clones, with 70% to 90% as singletons. Sequenced material: peripheral blood. These receptor sequences come from a woman between 65 and 79 years old with active COVID-19.

This chain joins TRBV5-4 and TRBJ1-6; 8 bases line up with TRBD1. Germline V gives CDR1 SGHNT, CDR2 YYREEE (reference sequence). CDR3 length equals 14 residues. V gave up 4 bases and J gave up 9 bases; unmatched junction bases: 6. In DNA, the CDR3 is TGTGCCAGCAGCGGCGACAGGGGTAGTTCACCCCTCCACTTT. Protein product: CASSGDRGSSPLHF.

CDR3 sequence: CASSLSGGARVREKLFF. CDR3 bases: TGTGCCAGCAGTTTAAGTGGCGGGGCCAGGGTTCGAGAAAAACTGTTTTTT. The J gene is TRBJ1-4, the V gene TRBV28, with D possibly matching TRBD1 (5 bases). The CDR3 has 17 amino acids. Germline assignment: CDR1 MDHEN and CDR2 SYDVKM. Trimming cost V 2 bases and J 8 bases, with 21 bases left between them.

The rearrangement uses TRBV6-5 and TRBJ2-1, with 10 bases that match TRBD2. The CDR3 covers 16 residues. V lost 0 bases and J lost 5; bases outside the gene matches: 4. Germline values: CDR1 MNHEY, CDR2 SVGAGI. CDR3 protein: CASSYSGTSDHNEQFF. CDR3 sequence (DNA): TGTGCCAGCAGTTACTCCGGGACTAGCGATCACAATGAGCAGTTCTTC.

There are a few counts of this clone. V usage is TRBV2 and J usage is TRBJ1-4, with a possible D match to TRBD1 (5 bases). Trimming cost V 4 bases and J 4 bases, with 13 bases left between them. Looked up from germline, CDR1 is SNHLY and CDR2 is FYNNEI. The CDR3 totals 15 residues. The DNA for the CDR3 is TGTGCCAGCAGTGGGGGCTGGGGTCATAATGAAAAACTGTTTTTT. Amino acids: CASSGGWGHNEKLFF.

The genes are TRBV28 and TRBJ2-7; 7 nucleotides align to TRBD1. This CDR3 is 12 amino acids long. Looked up from germline, CDR1 is MDHEN and CDR2 is SYDVKM. The V and J ends lost 5 bases and 4 bases, in that order; junction bases with no gene match: 2. CDR3 sequence: CASSRDRYEQYF. The CDR3 DNA reads TGTGCCAGCAGTCGGGACAGATACGAGCAGTACTTC.

CDR3 sequence: CASSLGFGAGETQYF. As DNA, the CDR3 is TGTGCCAGCAGCTTAGGATTTGGAGCGGGAGAGACCCAGTACTTC. The chain carries TRBV11-3 and TRBJ2-5; a weak D match, TRBD2 (6 bases). Germline assignment: CDR1 SGHNT and CDR2 YENEEA. CDR3 length equals 15 residues. The ends were cut back, 1 base at V and 4 bases at J, with 13 bases in the middle.

The chain joins TRBV11-3 to TRBJ2-1, with 13 bases lining up with TRBD2. Germline V gene sequence: CDR1 SGHNT, CDR2 YENEEA. The CDR3 totals 15 residues. Unmatched junction bases numbered 7, after V lost 5 bases and J lost 9 bases. The CDR3 sequence: CASSGGGLAGSEQFF. CDR3 in DNA: TGTGCCAGCAGCGGGGGGGGACTAGCGGGAAGTGAGCAGTTCTTC.

The DNA of the CDR3 is TGCGCCAGCAGCCTAAATTGGGGGACTAGCGCCCCTCGGGACAATGAGCAGTTCTTC. Translation: CASSLNWGTSAPRDNEQFF. This sequence joins TRBV4-1 and TRBJ2-1; 10 bases match TRBD2. Germline values: CDR1 MGHRA, CDR2 YSYEKL. This CDR3 has 19 amino acids. V lost 4 bases, J lost 5 bases, and 17 bases stayed unmatched.

The CDR3: CASSFDYETGELFF. CDR3 bases: TGTGCCAGCAGCTTTGACTACGAGACCGGGGAGCTGTTTTTT. The genes are TRBV5-4 and TRBJ2-2, with D possibly TRBD2 on 5 matching bases. Germline CDR1 and CDR2: SGHNT and YYREEE (reference sequence). Trimming left V 2 bases short and J 5 bases short, with 10 bases between. The CDR3 extends over 14 amino acids.

This rearrangement joins TRBV7-2 to TRBJ2-2, with D maybe TRBD2 (6 bases). Trimming pared 1 base from V and 3 bases from J, leaving 18 bases between. Germline-derived CDR1 and CDR2 are SGHTA and FQGNSA. The CDR3 loop spans 18 amino acids. The DNA for the CDR3 is TGTGCCAGCAGCTTAGTCGTATGGCGGGAAGAGGACACCGGGGAGCTGTTTTTT. Translated: CASSLVVWREEDTGELFF. Complete variable domain (other parts from reference TRBV7-2 and TRBJ2-2): GAGVSQSPSNKVTEKGKDVELRCDPISGHTALYWYRQSLGQGLEFLIYFQGNSAPDKSGLPSDRFSAERTGGSVSTLTIQRTQQEDSAVYLCASSLVVWREEDTGELFFGEGSRLTVL.

The chain joins TRBV28 to TRBJ2-3, with TRBD2 identical over 13 bases. V lost 5 bases and J lost 4; bases outside the gene matches: 9. CDR1 is MDHEN and CDR2 is SYDVKM in the germline V gene. The CDR3 consists of 17 residues. The CDR3 DNA sequence: TGTGCCAGCAGTCGCGATGGACTAGCGGGAGACGCAGATACGCAGTATTTT. Amino acids: CASSRDGLAGDADTQYF.

This chain connects TRBV27 to TRBJ2-1; 10 bases are a match to TRBD2. CDR3 length: 14 residues. The germline CDR1 and CDR2 sequences are MNHEY and SMNVEV (reference sequence). V trimming: 8 bases; J trimming: 8 bases; junction bases outside the gene matches: 9. CDR3: CASFLTSGSYEQFF. The CDR3, as DNA: TGTGCCAGCTTCTTGACTAGCGGGTCATATGAGCAGTTCTTC.

This clone was picked up one time. The rearrangement uses TRBV29-1 and TRBJ2-1; 11 bases line up with TRBD1. V was pared by 4 bases and J by 8 bases, with 10 bases of the junction left unmatched. The CDR3 runs 15 residues. Germline assignment: CDR1 SQVTM and CDR2 ANQGSEA. The CDR3 here is CSVVPGQGARDEQFF. In nucleotides, the CDR3 is TGCAGCGTTGTACCCGGACAGGGGGCGAGGGATGAGCAGTTCTTC.

J is TRBJ2-5 and V is TRBV30, with D possibly matching TRBD2 (5 bases). V lost 2 bases, J lost 1 base, and 20 bases lay in between. Per germline, CDR1 GTSNPN and CDR2 SVGIG (reference sequence). CDR3 size: 17 residues. This CDR3 is CAWSSPSRGSLQETQYF. The CDR3, as DNA: TGTGCCTGGAGTTCCCCCTCGAGAGGGTCCCTCCAAGAGACCCAGTACTTC.

The J gene is TRBJ1-5, the V gene TRBV7-2; no firm D call. Trimming removed 3 bases from V and 5 bases from J, with 11 bases in between. The germline V gene has CDR1 SGHTA and CDR2 FQGNSA. CDR3 size: 14 residues. CDR3 nucleotide sequence: TGTGCCAGCAGCTTGTGGGGAGAGGATCAGCCCCAGCATTTT. Translation gives CASSLWGEDQPQHF.

The V and J genes are TRBV19 and TRBJ1-4; unclear D gene. V was cut by 2 bases and J by 0 bases, with 10 bases left in between. The CDR3 totals 16 residues. The germline CDR1 and CDR2 sequences are LNHDA and SQIVND (reference sequence). The CDR3 bases are TGTGCCAGTAGTATAAGAATAGTTGCAACTAATGAAAAACTGTTTTTT. Translated: CASSIRIVATNEKLFF.

The chain carries TRBV19 and TRBJ1-2; weak D call: TRBD1 (5 bases). V lost 7 bases and J lost 5, with 20 bases in between. The CDR3 covers 15 residues. Germline CDR1 reads LNHDA; CDR2 reads SQIVND (reference sequence). CDR3 protein: CASTPVQGQAYGYTF. CDR3 bases: TGTGCCAGTACCCCAGTCCAGGGCCAGGCGTATGGCTACACCTTC.

V is TRBV5-8 and J is TRBJ1-2; 9 bases are a match to TRBD1. J gave up 3 bases and V 0 bases, and 0 bases lay outside the gene matches. The CDR3 is 14 amino acids. Germline V CDR1 and CDR2: SGHTS, YDEGEE. CDR3 loop: CASSLGTGDYGYTF. The CDR3 DNA reads as TGTGCCAGCAGCTTGGGGACAGGGGACTATGGCTACACCTTC.